This T cell receptor (beta chain) is drawn from a study of T-cell reconstitution after alpha-beta-depleted transplantation in children. CDR3 length: 15 amino acids. V was trimmed by 2 bases and J by 3 bases, leaving 11 bases between them. Germline CDR1 reads MNHEY; CDR2 reads SMNVEV (reference sequence). This clonotype showed up many times. Unique molecular identifiers were incorporated into the prepared TCRbeta library. TCRdb itself ran the PCR reads through MiXCR, one entry per CDR3 protein. There are about 400,000 distinct CDR3 sequences in the sample; around 20% occur only once, and approximately 3.9% lies in the top ten.

The source material was PBMCs from the stem cell graft donor, sampled from the stem cell graft. The clonotype was recovered from a human donor who donated a stem cell graft to a child with acute myeloid leukemia. V is TRBV27 and J is TRBJ2-1; possible D gene TRBD2, 5 bases. CDR3 region: CASSLEGPIYNEQFF. CDR3 DNA sequence: TGTGCCAGCAGTTTAGAGGGCCCCATCTACAATGAGCAGTTCTTC.